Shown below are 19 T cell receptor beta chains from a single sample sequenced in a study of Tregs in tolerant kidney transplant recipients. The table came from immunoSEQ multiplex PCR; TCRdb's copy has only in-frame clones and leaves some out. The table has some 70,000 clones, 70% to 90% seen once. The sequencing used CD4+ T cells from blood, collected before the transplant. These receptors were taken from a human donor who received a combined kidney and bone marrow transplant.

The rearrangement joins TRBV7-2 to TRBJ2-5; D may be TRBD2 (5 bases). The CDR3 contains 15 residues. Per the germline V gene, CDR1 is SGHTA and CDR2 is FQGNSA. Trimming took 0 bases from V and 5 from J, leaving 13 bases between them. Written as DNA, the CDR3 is TGTGCCAGCAGCTTAGCGGGAGCAGTAAAGGAGACCCAGTACTTC. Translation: CASSLAGAVKETQYF.

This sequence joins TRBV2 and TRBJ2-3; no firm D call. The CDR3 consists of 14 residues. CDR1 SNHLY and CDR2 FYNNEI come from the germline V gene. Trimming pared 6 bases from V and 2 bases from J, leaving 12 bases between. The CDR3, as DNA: TGTGCCAGCAGGGATGATTGGGCCACAGATACGCAGTATTTT. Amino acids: CASRDDWATDTQYF. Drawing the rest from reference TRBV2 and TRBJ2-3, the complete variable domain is EPEVTQTPSHQVTQMGQEVILRCVPISNHLYFYWYRQILGQKVEFLVSFYNNEISEKSEIFDDQFSVERPDGSNFTLKIRSTKLEDSAMYFCASRDDWATDTQYFGPGTRLTVL.

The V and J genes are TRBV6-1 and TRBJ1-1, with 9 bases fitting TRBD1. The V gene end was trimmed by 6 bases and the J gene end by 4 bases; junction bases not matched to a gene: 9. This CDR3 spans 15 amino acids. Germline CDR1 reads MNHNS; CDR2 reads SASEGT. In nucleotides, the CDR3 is TGTGCCAGCAGGATAACAGGGGGCTCGGGCACTGAAGCTTTCTTT. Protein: CASRITGGSGTEAFF.

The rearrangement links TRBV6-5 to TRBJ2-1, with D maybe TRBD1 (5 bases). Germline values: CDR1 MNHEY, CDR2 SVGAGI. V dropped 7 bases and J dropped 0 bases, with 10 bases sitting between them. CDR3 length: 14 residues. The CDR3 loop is CASNPGYSYNEQFF. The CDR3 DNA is TGTGCCAGCAATCCAGGGTACTCCTACAATGAGCAGTTCTTC.

CDR3 amino acids: CASRATGGDTQYF. The DNA of the CDR3 is TGTGCCAGCAGGGCAACGGGAGGAGATACGCAGTATTTT. The V gene is TRBV6-5, the J gene TRBJ2-3; 7 positions match TRBD2. J lost 5 bases, V lost 6 bases, and 5 bases had no gene match. Germline CDR1 MNHEY, CDR2 SVGAGI. This CDR3 comprises 13 residues.

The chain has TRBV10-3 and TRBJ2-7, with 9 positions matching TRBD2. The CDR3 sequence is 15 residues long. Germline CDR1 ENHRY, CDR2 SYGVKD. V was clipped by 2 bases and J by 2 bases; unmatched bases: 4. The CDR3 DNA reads TGTGCCATCAGTGAGAAAGCGGGAGGCGCCTACGAGCAGTACTTC. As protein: CAISEKAGGAYEQYF.

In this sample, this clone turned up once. CDR3 protein: CAWIPLRGVGGNEQFF. The CDR3 DNA reads as TGTGCCTGGATCCCTCTCAGGGGTGTTGGTGGGAATGAGCAGTTCTTC. The rearrangement links TRBV30 to TRBJ2-1, with a possible D match to TRBD1 (6 bases). This CDR3 has 16 amino acids. Between the trimmed V and J ends, which lost 4 bases and 7 bases, there was a span of 23 bases. Germline assignment: CDR1 GTSNPN and CDR2 SVGIG (reference sequence).

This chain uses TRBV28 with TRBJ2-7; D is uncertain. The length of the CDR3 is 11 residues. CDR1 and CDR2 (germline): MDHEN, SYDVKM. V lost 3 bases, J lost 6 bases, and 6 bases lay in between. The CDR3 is CASSFQREQYF. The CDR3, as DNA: TGTGCCAGCAGTTTTCAGCGCGAGCAGTACTTC.

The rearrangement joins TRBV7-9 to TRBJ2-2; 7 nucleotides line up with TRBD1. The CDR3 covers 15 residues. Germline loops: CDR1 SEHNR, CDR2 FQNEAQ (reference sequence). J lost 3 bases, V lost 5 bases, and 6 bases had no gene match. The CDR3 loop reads CASSIQGQDTGELFF. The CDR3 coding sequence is TGTGCCAGCAGCATACAGGGGCAGGACACCGGGGAGCTGTTTTTT.

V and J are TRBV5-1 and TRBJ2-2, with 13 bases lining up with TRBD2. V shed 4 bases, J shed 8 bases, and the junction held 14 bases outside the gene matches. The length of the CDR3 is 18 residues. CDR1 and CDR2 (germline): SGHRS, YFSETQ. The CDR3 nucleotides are TGCGCCAGCAGCGGATCCGGGACTAGCGGGATCGCAGAGGGGGAGCTGTTTTTT. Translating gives CASSGSGTSGIAEGELFF.

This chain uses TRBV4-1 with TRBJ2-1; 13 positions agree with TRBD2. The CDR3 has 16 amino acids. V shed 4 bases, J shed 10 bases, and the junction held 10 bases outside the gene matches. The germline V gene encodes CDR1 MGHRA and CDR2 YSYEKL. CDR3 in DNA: TGCGCCAGCAGCCCGAGGACTAGCGGGAGTTTAGGGGAGCAGTTCTTC. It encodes CASSPRTSGSLGEQFF.

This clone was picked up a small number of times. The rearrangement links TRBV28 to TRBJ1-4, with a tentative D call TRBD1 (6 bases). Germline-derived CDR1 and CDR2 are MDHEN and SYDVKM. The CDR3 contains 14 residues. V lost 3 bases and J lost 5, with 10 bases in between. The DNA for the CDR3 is TGTGCCAGCAGTTTGGGGGGGCGGAATGAAAAACTGTTTTTT. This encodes CASSLGGRNEKLFF.

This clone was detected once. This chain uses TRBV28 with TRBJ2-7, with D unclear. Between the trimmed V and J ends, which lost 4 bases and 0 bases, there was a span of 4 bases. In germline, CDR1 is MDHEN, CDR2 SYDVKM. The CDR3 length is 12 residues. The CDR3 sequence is CASSSSSYEQYF. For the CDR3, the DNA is TGTGCCAGCAGTTCCTCCTCCTACGAGCAGTACTTC.

The CDR3 coding sequence is TGTGCCAGCAACCTACTAGCGGGCCAAGAGACCCAGTACTTC. It codes for CASNLLAGQETQYF. J is TRBJ2-5 and V is TRBV6-1, with 9 bases matching TRBD2. This CDR3 is built from 14 residues. V shed 7 bases and J 1 base; nucleotides not matched to a gene: 4. The germline CDR1 and CDR2 sequences are MNHNS and SASEGT.

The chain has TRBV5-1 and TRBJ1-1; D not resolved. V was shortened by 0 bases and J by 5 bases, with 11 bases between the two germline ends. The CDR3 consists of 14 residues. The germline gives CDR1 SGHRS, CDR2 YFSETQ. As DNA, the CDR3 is TGCGCCAGCAGCTTGGGTTCAGGCCAAACTGAAGCTTTCTTT. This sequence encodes CASSLGSGQTEAFF.

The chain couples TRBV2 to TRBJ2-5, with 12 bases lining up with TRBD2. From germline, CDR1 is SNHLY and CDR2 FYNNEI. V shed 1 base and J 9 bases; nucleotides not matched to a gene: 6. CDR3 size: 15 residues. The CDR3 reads CASSEGTSGVLPQYF. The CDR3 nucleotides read TGTGCCAGCAGTGAAGGGACTAGCGGGGTATTACCCCAGTACTTC.

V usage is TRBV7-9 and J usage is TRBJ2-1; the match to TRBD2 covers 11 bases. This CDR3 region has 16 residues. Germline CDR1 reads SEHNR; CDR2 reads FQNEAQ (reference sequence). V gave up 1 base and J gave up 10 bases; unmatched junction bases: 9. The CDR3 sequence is CASSLVGSGRAGEQFF. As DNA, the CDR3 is TGTGCCAGCAGCTTAGTAGGTAGCGGGAGGGCCGGAGAGCAGTTCTTC.

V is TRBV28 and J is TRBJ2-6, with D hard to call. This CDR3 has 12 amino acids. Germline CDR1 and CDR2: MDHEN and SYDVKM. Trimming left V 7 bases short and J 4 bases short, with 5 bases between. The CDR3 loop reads CASNSGANVLTF. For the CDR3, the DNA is TGTGCCAGCAACTCCGGGGCCAACGTCCTGACTTTC.

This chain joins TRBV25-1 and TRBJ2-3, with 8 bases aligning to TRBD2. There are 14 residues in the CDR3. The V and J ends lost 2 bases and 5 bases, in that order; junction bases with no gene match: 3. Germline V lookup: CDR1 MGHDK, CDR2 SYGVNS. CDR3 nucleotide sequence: TGTGCCAGCAGTGAAGGGCTAGCGGGAGATACGCAGTATTTT. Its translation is CASSEGLAGDTQYF.